This T cell receptor beta chain was profiled in a study of OX40 agonist ivuxolimab in advanced cancers. Study summary: Every 2 weeks, patients received ivuxolimab intravenously, dosed at 0.01 to 10 mg/kg.

Germline V gene lookup returns CDR1 MNHEY and CDR2 SMNVEV (reference sequence). Trimming stripped 0 bases from V and 7 bases from J, with 10 bases between. The CDR3 is 14 amino acids. Method: immunoSEQ multiplex PCR; TCRdb's copy keeps in-frame clones and lacks some. Seen here are around 70,000 clones, over 80% observed once, and the top ten hold 4.5% to 7.5%. The TCR comes from an adult with an advanced solid tumor such as melanoma, head and neck, liver or kidney cancer. V is TRBV27 and J is TRBJ2-1; D uncertain. The sample here was CD4+ or CD8+ T cells sorted from blood, taken in a trial of the OX40 agonist ivuxolimab. CDR3 residues: CASSLSVSQNEQFF. CDR3 in DNA: TGTGCCAGCAGTTTATCGGTCTCCCAGAATGAGCAGTTCTTC.